This T cell receptor (beta chain) was captured by sequencing in a study of blood T cell repertoires in COVID-19. At the level of the study: COVID-19 samples, acute and convalescent, were from the United States, Italy and Spain. Nucleic acid was either cDNA or gDNA, and it came from T cells, B-cell-depleted T cells, or PBMCs.

The CDR3 runs to 14 residues. Unmatched junction bases numbered 1, after V lost 3 bases and J lost 0 bases. Per germline, CDR1 SGHTA and CDR2 FQGNSA. As originally analysed: Scientists estimated how many nucleated cells there were by amplifying reference gene primers. Some clones are missing from TCRdb's copy, which holds only in-frame ones; the method was immunoSEQ multiplex PCR. D and trimming come from the DNA, and the V and J calls and clone size come from that table. The sample lists about 1,700 clones, approximately 84% occurring once. Sequencing used peripheral blood. This TCR derives from an older man with active COVID-19. The rearrangement joins TRBV7-2 to TRBJ2-7; TRBD1 agrees at 8 bases. In nucleotides, the CDR3 is TGTGCCAGCAGCTTTGACAGGGGCTCCTACGAGCAGTACTTC. Translation gives CASSFDRGSYEQYF.